This T cell receptor beta chain stems from a study of blood T cell dynamics during melanoma immunotherapy. Study conclusions and caveats: Whether repertoire-driving clones were melanoma-specific could not be determined.

Time point: pre-treatment baseline. Blood was drawn before treatment and at week 3 after checkpoint blockade. Patients with prior systemic cancer treatment, concomitant immunosuppressants, or other active malignancies were excluded. The table came from immunoSEQ multiplex PCR; TCRdb's copy has only in-frame clones and leaves some out. The table has 15,000 to 20,000 clones, approximately 89% seen once; the top ten hold about 1.8%. This clone was picked up one time. Its specificity is unknown. The germline CDR1 and CDR2 sequences are SGHRS and YFSETQ. The CDR3 runs 15 residues. V trimming: 0 bases; J trimming: 2 bases; junction bases outside the gene matches: 2.

The chain joins TRBV5-1 to TRBJ2-7; TRBD2 matches 10 bases. The receptor comes from a human donor with melanoma. Sequencing was performed on blood, taken from a patient treated with checkpoint blockade. CDR3 loop: CASSLDGLAAYEQYF. Written as DNA, the CDR3 is TGCGCCAGCAGCTTGGACGGACTAGCGGCCTACGAGCAGTACTTC.